This TCR beta chain was profiled in a study of blood T cell repertoires in COVID-19. How the authors handled the data: Estimation of nucleated cell counts relied on the amplification of reference gene primers. Sequenced by immunoSEQ multiplex PCR; TCRdb stores in-frame clones only, minus some. V, J and clone size are those of that table, while D and trimming were read from the DNA. The data contain roughly 34,000 clones, about 80% of them singletons. Germline lookup yields CDR1 LNHDA and CDR2 SQIVND (reference sequence). The CDR3 runs 13 residues. Germline trimming cut 7 bases from V and 5 bases from J; bases unmatched to any gene: 5.

This TCR was recovered from a man older than 75 with acute or convalescent COVID-19. J is TRBJ2-1 and V is TRBV19; 7 bases map to TRBD1. Input material: peripheral blood. The DNA for the CDR3 is TGTGCCAGTAAACAGGACAGGAACAATGAGCAGTTCTTC. Protein sequence: CASKQDRNNEQFF.